This T cell receptor beta chain was profiled in a study of response to subunit inactivated influenza vaccine. CDR3 length: 13 amino acids. V lost 0 bases to trimming and J lost 3 bases, with 5 bases between them. Per germline, CDR1 LGHNA and CDR2 YNFKEQ. TCRdb re-called the RT-PCR reads through MiXCR, storing one row per CDR3 protein. The profile shows around 530,000 distinct CDR3 sequences, approximately 16% of them singletons. This chain joins TRBV4-2 and TRBJ1-1; D call uncertain. The sequencing used CD4+ T cells sorted from PBMCs, collected roughly 24 months after vaccination. This sequence was found in a man aged 45-69 years who received an inactivated influenza vaccine. The CDR3 reads CASSQDWDTEAFF. CDR3 in DNA: TGTGCCAGCAGCCAAGATTGGGACACTGAAGCTTTCTTT.